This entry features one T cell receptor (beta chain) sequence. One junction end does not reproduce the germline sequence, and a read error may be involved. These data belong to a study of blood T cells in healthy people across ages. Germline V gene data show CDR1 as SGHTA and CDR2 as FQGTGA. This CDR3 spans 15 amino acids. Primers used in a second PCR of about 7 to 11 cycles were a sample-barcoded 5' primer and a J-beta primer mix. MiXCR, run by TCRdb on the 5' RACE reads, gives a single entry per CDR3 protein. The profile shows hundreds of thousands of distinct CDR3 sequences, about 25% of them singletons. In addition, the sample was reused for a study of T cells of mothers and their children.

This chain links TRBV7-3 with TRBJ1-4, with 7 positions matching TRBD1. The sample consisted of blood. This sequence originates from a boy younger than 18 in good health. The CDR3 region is CVSSLGGQVNEKLFF. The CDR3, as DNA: TGTGTCAGCAGCTTAGGAGGACAGGTTAATGAAAAACTGTTTTTT.